These 12 T cell receptor beta chains came from one sample sequenced in a study of blood T cell repertoires in COVID-19. Here immunoSEQ multiplex PCR was the method, and the copy in TCRdb shows in-frame clones only, minus some. Among roughly 200,000 clones listed, 75% to 90% were seen once. Material for sequencing was PBMCs or T cells enriched from blood (not recorded which). These receptors were obtained from a man in his forties who had recovered from COVID-19.

The rearrangement links TRBV30 to TRBJ1-1; TRBD1 matches 7 bases. Per the germline V gene, CDR1 is GTSNPN and CDR2 is SVGIG (reference sequence). This CDR3 region has 13 residues. The junction had 7 bases not matched to a gene; V was cut back by 2 bases and J by 7 bases. DNA of the CDR3: TGTGCCTGGAGTAGGGACAGCAGCTTTGAAGCTTTCTTT. Translating it yields CAWSRDSSFEAFF.

V gene TRBV5-1 combines with J gene TRBJ1-1; no clear D. The germline V and J ends were trimmed by 3 bases and 0 bases, with 18 bases remaining between them. CDR1 SGHRS and CDR2 YFSETQ come from the germline V gene. The CDR3 spans 17 residues. CDR3 DNA sequence: TGCGCCAGCAGCTCGCGCGCGAGGGCTCTGATGAACACTGAAGCTTTCTTT. Encoded protein: CASSSRARALMNTEAFF.

The chain has TRBV4-1 and TRBJ2-1; 11 nucleotides match TRBD2. Trimming at V came to 3 bases and at J to 8 bases, leaving 6 bases not matched to a gene. Germline CDR1 MGHRA, CDR2 YSYEKL. This CDR3 has 15 residues. This CDR3 is CASSQTSGAAYEQFF. CDR3 DNA sequence: TGCGCCAGCAGCCAGACTAGCGGGGCGGCGTATGAGCAGTTCTTC.

For this clone: The sample has other DNA sequences that encode this CDR3 too. The rearrangement joins TRBV27 to TRBJ2-7; the match to TRBD1 covers 8 bases. The V and J ends lost 3 bases and 4 bases, in that order; junction bases with no gene match: 8. The CDR3 is made up of 15 amino acids. CDR1 and CDR2 from the germline V gene are MNHEY and SMNVEV (reference sequence). Written as DNA, the CDR3 is TGTGCCAGCAGTTTTCGGTACAGGGGGAGTTACGAGCAGTACTTC. Translated: CASSFRYRGSYEQYF.

This chain links TRBV7-8 with TRBJ1-2; a possible D gene is TRBD1 (6 bases). Trimming pared 5 bases from V and 8 bases from J, leaving 15 bases between. There are 13 residues in the CDR3. Germline V lookup: CDR1 SGHVS, CDR2 FQNEAQ. CDR3 protein: CASSGTGLGGYTF. The CDR3 DNA reads TGTGCCAGCAGCGGCACAGGGCTGGGAGGCTACACCTTC.

This clone was seen only a few times. J is TRBJ2-2 and V is TRBV2; maybe TRBD2 (7 bases). Germline CDR1 and CDR2: SNHLY and FYNNEI. Between the trimmed V and J ends, which lost 8 bases and 1 base, there was a span of 14 bases. The CDR3 contains 15 residues. CDR3 residues: CASFRGAMNTGELFF. CDR3 DNA sequence: TGTGCCAGCTTCCGGGGGGCTATGAACACCGGGGAGCTGTTTTTT.

This chain links TRBV12-3 or TRBV12-4 with TRBJ1-5; D is undetermined. The CDR3 is 12 residues long. With 7 bases removed from V and 4 bases from J, the gap between germline ends came to 8 bases. The CDR3 region is CASTYSNQPQHF. CDR3 nucleotide sequence: TGTGCCAGCACCTACAGTAATCAGCCCCAGCATTTT.

The rearrangement joins TRBV18 to TRBJ1-2; D gene uncertain. This CDR3 is 14 amino acids long. The germline V gene has CDR1 KGHSH and CDR2 LQKENI. Trimming removed 6 bases from V and 6 bases from J, with 17 bases in between. The CDR3 nucleotides read TGTGCCAGCTCTCTACTAACCCCAGCCGATGGCTACACCTTC. As protein: CASSLLTPADGYTF.

The chain couples TRBV12-5 to TRBJ2-7, with TRBD2 matching 10 bases. The CDR3 spans 14 residues. V shed 1 base and J 3 bases; nucleotides not matched to a gene: 0. The V gene's germline CDR1 is LGHNT and CDR2 FRNRAP. In DNA, the CDR3 is TGTGCTAGTGGTTTGGGACTAGCGGGCTACGAGCAGTACTTC. The encoded protein is CASGLGLAGYEQYF.

The chain joins TRBV11-2 to TRBJ2-7, with TRBD2 matching over 10 bases. CDR1 SGHAT and CDR2 FQNNGV come from the germline V gene. Unmatched junction bases numbered 3, after V lost 5 bases and J lost 2 bases. The length of the CDR3 is 14 residues. The CDR3: CASSPSGGTYEQYF. The CDR3 nucleotides are TGTGCCAGCAGCCCTAGCGGGGGAACCTACGAGCAGTACTTC.

This clone has a count of ten or more. The V call is TRBV20-1, the J call TRBJ2-2; D might be TRBD2 (6 bases). The V and J ends lost 4 bases and 17 bases respectively, with 17 bases between them. The CDR3 sequence is 11 residues long. Germline-derived CDR1 and CDR2 are DFQATT and SNEGSKA (reference sequence). The CDR3 sequence is CSAKTGTLRFF. The CDR3 bases are TGCAGTGCTAAAACCGGGACTCTCCGATTTTTT.

The chain uses TRBV19 and TRBJ1-1, with D possibly matching TRBD1 (5 bases). CDR1 is LNHDA and CDR2 is SQIVND in the germline V gene (reference sequence). Trimming took off 5 bases at V and 4 bases at J, with 11 bases between the two ends. The CDR3 sequence is 13 residues long. Here the CDR3 reads CASSAGLATEAFF. CDR3 in DNA: TGTGCCAGTAGTGCAGGGTTGGCCACTGAAGCTTTCTTT.